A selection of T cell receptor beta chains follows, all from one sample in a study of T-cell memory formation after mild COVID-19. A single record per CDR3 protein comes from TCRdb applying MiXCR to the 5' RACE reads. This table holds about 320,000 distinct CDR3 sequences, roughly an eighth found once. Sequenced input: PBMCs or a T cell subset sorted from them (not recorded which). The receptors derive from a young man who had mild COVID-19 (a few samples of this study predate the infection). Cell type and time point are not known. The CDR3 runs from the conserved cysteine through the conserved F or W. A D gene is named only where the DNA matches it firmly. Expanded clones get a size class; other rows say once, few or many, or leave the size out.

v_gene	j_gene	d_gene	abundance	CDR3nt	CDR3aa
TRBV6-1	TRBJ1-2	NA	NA	TGTGCCAGCAGTGAATATGGGGGAACGGCTCAGTATGGCTACACCTTC	CASSEYGGTAQYGYTF
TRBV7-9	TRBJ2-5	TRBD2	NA	TGTGCCAGCAGCTCGGGGACTAGCGGCCCCAGGGCCCAGTACTTC	CASSSGTSGPRAQYF
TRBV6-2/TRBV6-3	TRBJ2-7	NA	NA	TGTGCCAGCAGTTACCCAGACTACGAGCAGTACTTC	CASSYPDYEQYF
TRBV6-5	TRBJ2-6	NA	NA	TGTGCCAGCAGTAATTTGGGCTCTGGGGCCAACGTCCTGACTTTC	CASSNLGSGANVLTF
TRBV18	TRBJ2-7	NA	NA	TGTGCCAGCTCACCAAGGGGGTCTCTCTACGAGCAGTACTTC	CASSPRGSLYEQYF
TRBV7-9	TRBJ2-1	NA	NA	TGTGCCAGCGAGGACATCGGAGTCTATGAGCAGTTCTTC	CASEDIGVYEQFF
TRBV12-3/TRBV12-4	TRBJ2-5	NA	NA	TGTGCCAGTGCCCAGGGAGAGACCCAGTACTTC	CASAQGETQYF
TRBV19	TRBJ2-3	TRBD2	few	TGTGCCAGTAAGCCAGCGGGGGACACAGATACGCAGTATTTT	CASKPAGDTDTQYF
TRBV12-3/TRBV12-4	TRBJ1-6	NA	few	TGTGCCAGCAGATTGGGAGGCTCAGCGGGTTCACCCCTCCACTTT	CASRLGGSAGSPLHF
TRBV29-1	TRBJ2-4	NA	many	TGCAGCGTTTCGGACGGGGCTGGGACCAAAAACATTCAGTACTTC	CSVSDGAGTKNIQYF
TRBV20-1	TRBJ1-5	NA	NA	TGCAGTGCCCCACCAGGGGTTGGTCAGCCCCAGCATTTT	CSAPPGVGQPQHF
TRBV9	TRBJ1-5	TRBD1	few	TGTGCCAGCAGCTTTTGGGACAGTCCCAATCAGCCCCAGCATTTT	CASSFWDSPNQPQHF
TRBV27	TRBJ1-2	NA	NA	TGTGCCAGCAGTTTATTCGGAATCCGGAGTAACAAAGATGGCTACACCTTC	CASSLFGIRSNKDGYTF
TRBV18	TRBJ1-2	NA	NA	TGTGCCAGCTCACCACGGGCGGGAACTAACTATGGCTACACCTTC	CASSPRAGTNYGYTF
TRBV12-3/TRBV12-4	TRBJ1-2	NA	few	TGTGCCAGCAGACCAGGGGCCGGCTACACCTTC	CASRPGAGYTF
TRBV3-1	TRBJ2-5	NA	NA	TGTGCCAGCAGCCAAGTTCCAGAAGAGACCCAGTACTTC	CASSQVPEETQYF
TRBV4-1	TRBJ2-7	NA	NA	TGCGCCAGCAGCCTTAGACAGGGAGGGTCCTACGAGCAGTACTTC	CASSLRQGGSYEQYF
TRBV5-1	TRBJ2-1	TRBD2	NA	TGCGCCAGCAGCAGCCGGACGGGAGGGGATGAGCAGTTCTTC	CASSSRTGGDEQFF
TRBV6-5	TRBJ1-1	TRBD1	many	TGTGCCAGCAGTTCGACAGGGCAGGGAAACACTGAAGCTTTCTTT	CASSSTGQGNTEAFF
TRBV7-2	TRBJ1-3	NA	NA	TGTGCCAGCATGGCCTTGGGGGGCTCCTCTGGAAACACCATATATTTT	CASMALGGSSGNTIYF
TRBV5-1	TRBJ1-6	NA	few	TGCGCCAGCAGCTTGGTTAGTTATTCACCCCTCCACTTT	CASSLVSYSPLHF
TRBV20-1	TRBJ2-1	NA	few	TGCAGTGCTAGAGACGACAGTGGTGAGCAGTTCTTC	CSARDDSGEQFF
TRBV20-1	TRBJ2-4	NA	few	TGCAGTGCTAGAGTACAGGTCCCGCCGAACATTCAGTACTTC	CSARVQVPPNIQYF
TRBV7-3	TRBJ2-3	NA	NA	TGTGCCAGCAGCTTGAGTCGGTGGGATACGCAGTATTTT	CASSLSRWDTQYF
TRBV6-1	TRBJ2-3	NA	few	TGTGCCAGCATTCCGTTGAACGCAGATACGCAGTATTTT	CASIPLNADTQYF
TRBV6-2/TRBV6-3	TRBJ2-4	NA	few	TGTGCCAGCAGTCAAGGCTCGACCAAGGGGAACATTCAGTACTTC	CASSQGSTKGNIQYF
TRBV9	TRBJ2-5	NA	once	TGTGCCAGCAGCGTACTGTGGGGGGAGACCCAGTACTTC	CASSVLWGETQYF
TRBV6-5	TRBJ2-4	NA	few	TGTGCCACGCGAGCAGGGAAAAACATTCAGTACTTC	CATRAGKNIQYF
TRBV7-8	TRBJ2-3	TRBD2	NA	TGTGCCAGCAGCTTAGCCTCCGGGACTAGCGGGGGTCAAACTAGCACAGATACGCAGTATTTT	CASSLASGTSGGQTSTDTQYF
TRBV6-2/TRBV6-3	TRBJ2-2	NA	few	TGTGCCAGCAGTTACACGATGGCCGGGGAGCTGTTTTTT	CASSYTMAGELFF
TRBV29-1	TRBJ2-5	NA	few	TGCAGCGTTGGGGGGGGCCTCCAAGAGACCCAGTACTTC	CSVGGGLQETQYF
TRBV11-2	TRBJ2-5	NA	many	TGTGCCAGCAGGGACTACTACCAAGAGACCCAGTACTTC	CASRDYYQETQYF
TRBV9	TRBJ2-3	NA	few	TGTGCCAGCAGCCTTACAATTTACTCACAGGGTAGGGAGGATACGCAGTATTTT	CASSLTIYSQGREDTQYF
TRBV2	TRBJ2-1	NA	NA	TGTGCCAGCAGTGTCCGGGGGCAAGACAATGAGCAGTTCTTC	CASSVRGQDNEQFF